The clone carrying this T cell receptor (beta chain) was recorded a few times. The data belong to a study of shared clonotypes between healthy human individuals. Study donors comprised healthy, HIV-negative adults devoid of recent acute infection or vaccination. This CDR3 comprises 15 residues. Looked up from germline, CDR1 is ENHRY and CDR2 is SYGVKD. Trimming took 10 bases from V and 3 from J; bases not matched to a gene: 13. Each PCR replicate run on unsorted PBMC took in around 300 ng DNA, tens of thousands of T cell genomes. Source study methods: Filtering differed because ImmunoSEQ produced junction-only sequences that carried no quality scores. Generated by immunoSEQ multiplex PCR, the TCRdb table keeps only in-frame clones and is missing some. For V, J and clone size, that table is used; D and trimming come from the DNA. This sample yields about 530,000 clones, of which 75% to 80% are seen a single time; approximately 13% belongs to the top ten.

The chain links TRBV10-3 to TRBJ1-1; 8 bases are shared with TRBD1. The clonotype comes from a woman aged 40 to 55 in good health. Some clones in this sample may be carry-over from other donors' samples. The sequencing input was PBMCs. The DNA of the CDR3 is TGTGCCACCGTAACTCAGGGGGCGGGTGACACTGAAGCTTTCTTT. Translating it yields CATVTQGAGDTEAFF.